The rows below give T cell receptor beta chains drawn from one sample of a study of T cell changes during pregnancy in multiple sclerosis. Repertoires were generated with immunoSEQ multiplex PCR, while TCRdb's copy carries only in-frame clones and drops some. Of roughly 77,000 clones listed, about nine tenths are singletons. The sample in question was peripheral blood, obtained in the second trimester of pregnancy. The receptors derive from a female donor with multiple sclerosis, enrolled in a pregnancy study. Both conserved end residues are part of each CDR3. The D gene is left open where the match is weak. Rows may omit the clone size; those that give it use once, few, many or a size class.

D	V	size	J	DNA	CDR3
TRBD1	TRBV19	NA	TRBJ1-2	TGTGCCAGTAGTGTCCGGGACAGGGCTAACTATGGCTACACCTTC	CASSVRDRANYGYTF
TRBD2	TRBV10-1	NA	TRBJ2-3	TGCGCCAGCAGTGTGCGGTTTTTAAGGCGGGAGAGCCCTTGCACAGATACGCAGTATTTT	CASSVRFLRRESPCTDTQYF
NA	TRBV4-1	once	TRBJ1-2	TGCGCCAGCAGCCAAGGGGCGCTGAACTATGGCTACACCTTC	CASSQGALNYGYTF
TRBD1	TRBV19	NA	TRBJ2-3	TGTGCCACCCAGAAGGGGGCGGTTTCAGATACGCAGTATTTT	CATQKGAVSDTQYF
NA	TRBV4-2	many	TRBJ1-2	TGTGCCAGCAGCCAAGGGGAGGGGGTATATGGCTACACCTTC	CASSQGEGVYGYTF
TRBD2	TRBV5-8	NA	TRBJ2-5	TGTGCCAGCAGCCCCCCGGGGGGTGCAGCCGGAGAAGAGACCCAGTACTTC	CASSPPGGAAGEETQYF
TRBD1	TRBV18	NA	TRBJ1-1	TGTGCCAGCTCACCAACTGACAGGGGATTTGAAGCTTTCTTT	CASSPTDRGFEAFF
NA	TRBV7-8	NA	TRBJ1-4	TGTGCCAGCAGCCCGAACCGGGACTTCCAGCCCATTGGCGCAACTAATGAAAAACTGTTTTTT	CASSPNRDFQPIGATNEKLFF
TRBD2	TRBV5-6	NA	TRBJ2-5	TGTGCCAGCAGCTTGACAGCGGGGATACAAGAGACCCAGTACTTC	CASSLTAGIQETQYF
TRBD2	TRBV6-1	NA	TRBJ2-7	TGTGCCAGCAGTGAATCAGCTAGCGGGAGGCGCGAGCAGTACTTC	CASSESASGRREQYF
NA	TRBV11-2	NA	TRBJ1-3	TGTGCCAGCAGCCAAACAGTTTGGGTGGAAAACACCATATATTTT	CASSQTVWVENTIYF
TRBD2	TRBV19	NA	TRBJ2-7	TGTGCCAGTATGGGTCTAGCGGACTACGAGCAGTACTTC	CASMGLADYEQYF
TRBD2	TRBV7-9	NA	TRBJ2-3	TGTGCCAGCTCCACAATAAGGGGGACTAGCGGGAGTTATACAGATACGCAGTATTTT	CASSTIRGTSGSYTDTQYF
NA	TRBV5-4	NA	TRBJ2-3	TGTGCCAGCAGCGCGGAACTAGCTACCCGCACAGATACGCAGTATTTT	CASSAELATRTDTQYF
NA	TRBV2	NA	TRBJ1-3	TGTGCCAGCAGTGAAATCGGGGGAGTTGGGGCACACTCTGGAAACACCATATATTTT	CASSEIGGVGAHSGNTIYF
NA	TRBV7-9	NA	TRBJ1-4	TGTGCCAGCAGCTTCGCGTCCGGCAGGTCTAATGAAAAACTGTTTTTT	CASSFASGRSNEKLFF
NA	TRBV2	NA	TRBJ1-5	TGTGCCAGCAGTGTTGGAGGGAATCAGCCCCAGCATTTT	CASSVGGNQPQHF
NA	TRBV5-6	NA	TRBJ1-2	TGTGCCAGCAGCTACGGAGTGCCTGGCTACACCTTC	CASSYGVPGYTF
NA	TRBV7-8	NA	TRBJ2-3	TGTGCCAGCAGCTTAAGGCGGGTCCTCACAGATACGCAGTATTTT	CASSLRRVLTDTQYF
NA	TRBV6-1	NA	TRBJ2-2	TGTGCCAGCAGTGCGCTTAAATCGTTTCCGGGAAACACCGGGGAGCTGTTTTTT	CASSALKSFPGNTGELFF
NA	TRBV5-8	NA	TRBJ2-3	TGTGCCAGCAGCTTGGGGGACTTAAGCACAGATACGCAGTATTTT	CASSLGDLSTDTQYF
NA	TRBV9	NA	TRBJ2-1	TGTGCCAGCAGCGCCGGAGTCCGAAACTACAATGAGCAGTTCTTC	CASSAGVRNYNEQFF
TRBD1	TRBV11-3	NA	TRBJ1-4	TGTGCCAGCAGCCCCGGGACAGGGAACGAAAAACTGTTTTTT	CASSPGTGNEKLFF
NA	TRBV28	NA	TRBJ1-1	TGTGCCAGCAGTTTGAGCGGGGGAACTGAAGCTTTCTTT	CASSLSGGTEAFF
TRBD1	TRBV11-3	NA	TRBJ1-6	TGTGCCAGCAGCTCCCGGGACAGCCAGAATTCACCCCTCCACTTT	CASSSRDSQNSPLHF
TRBD2	TRBV28	NA	TRBJ2-7	TGTGCCAGCAGTTTTCCAGCGGGGTCCTCCTACGAGCAGTACTTC	CASSFPAGSSYEQYF